Below, 11 T cell receptor beta chains from the same sample are listed, as sequenced in a study of shared T cell receptors in the human thymus. Measured with immunoSEQ multiplex PCR; TCRdb has only the in-frame clones, and not every one. The data hold hundreds of thousands of clones, with roughly 86% observed a single time. Another study also made use of these data, one on human thymus T cells.

Sequenced material: thymocytes. These receptors were collected from a boy younger than two with a congenital heart defect.

This chain uses TRBV5-1 with TRBJ2-1, with 10 bases aligning to TRBD2. Germline V gene lookup returns CDR1 SGHRS and CDR2 YFSETQ. The V segment lost 4 bases and the J segment 6 bases; nucleotides outside the gene matches: 4. The CDR3 has 14 residues. The CDR3 coding sequence is TGCGCCAGCAGCGGGGCTAGCGGGAGCAATGAGCAGTTCTTC. Its translation: CASSGASGSNEQFF.

In this sample, this clone turned up a few times. The V and J genes are TRBV6-5 and TRBJ2-1, with 8 bases fitting TRBD2. The germline V gene encodes CDR1 MNHEY and CDR2 SVGAGI. The trim removed 2 bases at V and 2 bases at J, leaving 5 bases unmatched. The CDR3 spans 16 residues. CDR3 bases: TGTGCCAGCAGTTACACAGCGGGAGAGACCTACAATGAGCAGTTCTTC. The encoded protein is CASSYTAGETYNEQFF.

The chain has TRBV9 and TRBJ2-5; D is perhaps TRBD2 (5 bases). Looked up from germline, CDR1 is SGDLS and CDR2 is YYNGEE. The length of the CDR3 is 15 residues. The V end was cut by 0 bases, the J end by 5 bases, with 14 bases between. The CDR3 bases are TGTGCCAGCAGCGTAGGTGGCAGCCGGAGGGAGACCCAGTACTTC. It codes for CASSVGGSRRETQYF.

This clone was observed a few times. This chain links TRBV9 with TRBJ2-1, with no clear D. The CDR3 has 18 residues. V shed 3 bases and J shed 0 bases, with 19 bases lying between them. Germline V gives CDR1 SGDLS, CDR2 YYNGEE. CDR3 coding DNA: TGTGCCAGCAGCGCCCCCCGGTGCGTGTTGTACTCCTACAATGAGCAGTTCTTC. Translated: CASSAPRCVLYSYNEQFF.

J is TRBJ1-1 and V is TRBV6-1; D may be TRBD1 (5 bases). The CDR3 is made up of 14 amino acids. The V and J ends lost 8 bases and 1 base respectively, with 14 bases between them. Germline CDR1 reads MNHNS; CDR2 reads SASEGT. The CDR3 region is CASLLGAPNTEAFF. The CDR3 nucleotides are TGTGCCAGCCTCTTAGGGGCTCCGAACACTGAAGCTTTCTTT.

This chain connects TRBV10-2 to TRBJ2-1; no clear D gene. Germline V lookup: CDR1 WSHSY, CDR2 SAAADI. With 1 base removed from V and 8 bases from J, the gap between germline ends came to 9 bases. The CDR3 is 13 amino acids. The CDR3 loop reads CASSELRLDEQFF. The CDR3 DNA reads TGCGCCAGCAGTGAGTTGAGGTTGGATGAGCAGTTCTTC.

This chain joins TRBV5-1 and TRBJ2-6; tentative D call: TRBD1 (5 bases). This CDR3 is 16 amino acids long. Germline CDR1 and CDR2: SGHRS and YFSETQ. The V end was cut by 3 bases, the J end by 4 bases, with 14 bases between. CDR3 in DNA: TGCGCCAGCAGCTCAAACCCGACAGCCGGGGCCAACGTCCTGACTTTC. Its protein is CASSSNPTAGANVLTF.

This clone was observed once. The chain couples TRBV28 to TRBJ2-7, with 9 bases aligning to TRBD2. The trim removed 5 bases at V and 1 base at J, leaving 12 bases unmatched. Germline V gene lookup returns CDR1 MDHEN and CDR2 SYDVKM. The CDR3 totals 17 residues. The CDR3 sequence: CASSIISGGLRSYEQYF. As DNA, the CDR3 is TGTGCCAGCAGTATTATAAGCGGGGGGTTGCGTTCCTACGAGCAGTACTTC.

This chain uses TRBV4-1 with TRBJ2-7; 12 nucleotides match TRBD1. The trim removed 1 base at V and 4 bases at J, leaving 8 bases unmatched. Germline CDR1 is MGHRA and CDR2 is YSYEKL. This CDR3 contains 17 residues. The CDR3 here is CASSQGDRGRNRYEQYF. CDR3 nucleotide sequence: TGCGCCAGCAGCCAAGGGGACAGGGGGCGAAACAGGTACGAGCAGTACTTC.

V gene TRBV28 combines with J gene TRBJ2-7; no firm D call. CDR1 and CDR2 from the germline V gene are MDHEN and SYDVKM. Trimming took 3 bases from V and 3 from J, leaving 12 bases between them. The length of the CDR3 is 14 residues. Here the CDR3 DNA reads TGTGCCAGCAGTTTTACCGACACGTTCTACGAGCAGTACTTC. This sequence encodes CASSFTDTFYEQYF.

The chain employs TRBV15 and TRBJ1-2; D is possibly TRBD1 (6 bases). The CDR3 length is 15 residues. Germline V lookup: CDR1 LNHNV, CDR2 YYDKDF (reference sequence). Trimming removed 3 bases from V and 3 bases from J, with 14 bases in between. The CDR3 DNA follows: TGTGCCACCAGCAGTGATACAGGGATGTACTATGGCTACACCTTC. Protein: CATSSDTGMYYGYTF.